The 13 T cell receptor beta chains below were found in one sample sequenced in a study of cytomegalovirus exposure and HLA in healthy donors. The PCR had 60 Vbeta and 13 Jbeta primers. The protocol was immunoSEQ multiplex PCR, while the TCRdb copy is restricted to in-frame clones and leaves out a portion. The sample yields 150,000 or so clones, around 67% seen once. Specimen: PBMCs. The receptors originated from a woman under 30 in good health and CMV-seronegative.

The chain employs TRBV6-1 and TRBJ1-5, with a weak D call TRBD1 (5 bases). Germline lookup yields CDR1 MNHNS and CDR2 SASEGT. The V end was cut by 6 bases, the J end by 1 base, with 13 bases between. The CDR3 covers 15 residues. The chain's CDR3 is CASSTQGGSNQPQHF. DNA for the CDR3: TGTGCCAGCAGCACCCAGGGTGGGAGCAATCAGCCCCAGCATTTT.

The chain is built from TRBV2 and TRBJ2-2, with 9 positions matching TRBD2. Germline V lookup: CDR1 SNHLY, CDR2 FYNNEI. After removal of 0 bases from V and 7 bases from J, the junction contained 6 bases not matched to a gene. This CDR3 has 16 amino acids. CDR3 bases: TGTGCCAGCAGTGAAGCTAGCGGGAGATTAGGCGGGGAGCTGTTTTTT. It specifies CASSEASGRLGGELFF.

Details on this clone: Other DNA sequences of this sample code for an identical CDR3. The rearrangement uses TRBV11-3 and TRBJ2-1; 8 nucleotides align to TRBD2. This CDR3 is 15 amino acids long. The V and J ends lost 5 bases and 4 bases, in that order; junction bases with no gene match: 7. Germline V CDR1 and CDR2: SGHNT, YENEEA. The CDR3 loop reads CASSRTSSPYNEQFF. CDR3 nucleotides: TGTGCCAGCAGCCGGACTAGCTCTCCTTACAATGAGCAGTTCTTC.

The chain joins TRBV11-2 to TRBJ1-3; tentatively, D is TRBD1 (6 bases). Per germline, CDR1 SGHAT and CDR2 FQNNGV. The V end was cut by 4 bases, the J end by 3 bases, with 10 bases between. The CDR3 has 14 residues. The CDR3 DNA reads TGTGCCAGCAGCTCACAGGGAAATGGAAACACCATATATTTT. This codes for CASSSQGNGNTIYF.

This clone was recorded once. The V and J genes are TRBV7-7 and TRBJ2-3, with D possibly TRBD1 on 6 matching bases. There are 16 residues in the CDR3. Germline V lookup: CDR1 SSHAT, CDR2 FNYEAQ (reference sequence). V lost 1 base, J lost 0 bases, and 11 bases lay in between. CDR3 in amino acids: CASSLGRGGSTDTQYF. The CDR3 DNA follows: TGTGCCAGCAGCTTAGGCAGGGGCGGGAGCACAGATACGCAGTATTTT. Based on the CDR3 plus reference TRBV7-7 and TRBJ2-3, the full variable domain is GAGVSQSPRYKVTKRGQDVTLRCDPISSHATLYWYQQALGQGPEFLTYFNYEAQPDKSGLPSDRFSAERPEGSISTLTIQRTEQRDSAMYRCASSLGRGGSTDTQYFGPGTRLTVL.

This rearrangement joins TRBV18 to TRBJ2-5, with TRBD1 matching 10 bases. CDR3 length: 20 amino acids. Per the germline V gene, CDR1 is KGHSH and CDR2 is LQKENI. The ends lost 3 bases at V and 5 bases at J; junction bases unmatched: 21. The CDR3 here is CASSPRTGTGVIEPKETQYF. The CDR3 region has the DNA TGTGCCAGCTCACCCCGGACCGGGACAGGGGTAATCGAGCCTAAGGAGACCCAGTACTTC.

The V and J genes are TRBV9 and TRBJ2-2, with 7 bases identical to TRBD1. This CDR3 is 15 amino acids long. Germline values: CDR1 SGDLS, CDR2 YYNGEE. J was trimmed by 6 bases and V by 4 bases; bases with no gene match: 9. In nucleotides, the CDR3 is TGTGCCAGCAGCTCCCGACAGGGAAGGGCCGGGGAGCTGTTTTTT. Translating gives CASSSRQGRAGELFF.

This sequence joins TRBV5-1 and TRBJ2-1; 12 nucleotides match TRBD1. Germline V CDR1 and CDR2: SGHRS, YFSETQ. V trimming: 4 bases; J trimming: 8 bases; junction bases outside the gene matches: 4. The CDR3 totals 14 residues. The DNA of the CDR3 is TGCGCCAGCAGCCCGGGACAGGGGGCATATGAGCAGTTCTTC. Its protein product is CASSPGQGAYEQFF.

The chain employs TRBV15 and TRBJ1-5; a possible D gene is TRBD1 (5 bases). This CDR3 is built from 15 residues. V lost 3 bases and J 5 bases, leaving 14 bases between the germline ends. In germline, CDR1 is LNHNV, CDR2 YYDKDF (reference sequence). The CDR3 sequence is CATSRHVGADQPQHF. The CDR3 DNA reads as TGTGCCACCAGCAGGCACGTAGGGGCTGATCAGCCCCAGCATTTT.

The V call is TRBV5-1, the J call TRBJ2-3; maybe TRBD1 (5 bases). The V gene's germline CDR1 is SGHRS and CDR2 YFSETQ. The CDR3 loop spans 16 amino acids. Trimming shortened V by 0 bases and J by 1 base, and 12 bases separated the two germline ends. The CDR3 sequence is CASSLEGHTGTDTQYF. CDR3 DNA sequence: TGCGCCAGCAGCTTGGAAGGACATACAGGCACAGATACGCAGTATTTT.

The chain carries TRBV5-1 and TRBJ1-1, with TRBD1 matching 9 bases. The CDR3 is 15 amino acids. Trimming cost V 2 bases and J 4 bases; bases outside gene matches: 6. Per germline, CDR1 SGHRS and CDR2 YFSETQ. As DNA, the CDR3 is TGCGCCAGCAGCTTACGTGACAGGGGGGTCACTGAAGCTTTCTTT. It codes for CASSLRDRGVTEAFF.

The chain couples TRBV7-8 to TRBJ2-1, with TRBD2 matching 13 bases. Losses at the gene ends were 5 bases for V and 6 bases for J; bases not matched to a gene: 7. Looked up from germline, CDR1 is SGHVS and CDR2 is FQNEAQ. The CDR3 is 16 residues long. The CDR3 is CASSPTTSGRRNEQFF. The CDR3 bases are TGTGCCAGCAGCCCCACGACTAGCGGGAGGCGCAATGAGCAGTTCTTC.

This chain joins TRBV5-4 and TRBJ1-6, with TRBD1 identical over 7 bases. V trimming: 4 bases; J trimming: 10 bases; junction bases outside the gene matches: 8. The CDR3 sequence is 14 residues long. Germline V gives CDR1 SGHNT, CDR2 YYREEE (reference sequence). CDR3 bases: TGTGCCAGCAGCCCTACTCAGGGGGACTCACCCCTCCACTTT. Encoded protein: CASSPTQGDSPLHF.